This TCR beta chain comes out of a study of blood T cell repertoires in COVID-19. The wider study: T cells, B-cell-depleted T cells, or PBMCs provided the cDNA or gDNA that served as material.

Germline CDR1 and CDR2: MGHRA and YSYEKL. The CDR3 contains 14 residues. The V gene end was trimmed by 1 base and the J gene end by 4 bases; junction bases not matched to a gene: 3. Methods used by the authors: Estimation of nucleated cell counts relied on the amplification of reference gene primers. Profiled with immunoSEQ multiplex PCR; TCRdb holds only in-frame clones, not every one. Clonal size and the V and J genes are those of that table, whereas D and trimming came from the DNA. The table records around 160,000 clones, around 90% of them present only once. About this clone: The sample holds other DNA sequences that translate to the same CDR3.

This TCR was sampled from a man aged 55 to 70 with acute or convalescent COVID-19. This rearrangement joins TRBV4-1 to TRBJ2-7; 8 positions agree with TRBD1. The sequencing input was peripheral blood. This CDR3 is CASSQGQGAYEQYF. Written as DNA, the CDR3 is TGCGCCAGCAGCCAAGGTCAGGGGGCTTACGAGCAGTACTTC.